Included here is one T cell receptor (beta chain) sequence, with context. The entry originates in a study of blood T cell repertoires in COVID-19. CDR1 GTSNPN and CDR2 SVGIG come from the germline V gene (reference sequence). Trimming cost V 2 bases and J 2 bases; bases outside gene matches: 4. CDR3 size: 14 residues. Study processing details: Reference gene primers were amplified, and this amplification served to estimate nucleated cell counts. The table came from immunoSEQ multiplex PCR; TCRdb's copy has only in-frame clones and leaves some out. From that table come the V and J calls and clone size; the DNA was used to work out D and trimming. The sample has over 150,000 clones; around nine tenths are singletons.

The chain joins TRBV30 to TRBJ2-3, with 7 positions matching TRBD2. The sample taken for sequencing was peripheral blood. The sequence was obtained from a woman aged 18-30 years who had recovered from COVID-19. CDR3 in amino acids: CAWSWTSDTDTQYF. The CDR3 coding sequence is TGTGCCTGGAGTTGGACTAGTGACACAGATACGCAGTATTTT.